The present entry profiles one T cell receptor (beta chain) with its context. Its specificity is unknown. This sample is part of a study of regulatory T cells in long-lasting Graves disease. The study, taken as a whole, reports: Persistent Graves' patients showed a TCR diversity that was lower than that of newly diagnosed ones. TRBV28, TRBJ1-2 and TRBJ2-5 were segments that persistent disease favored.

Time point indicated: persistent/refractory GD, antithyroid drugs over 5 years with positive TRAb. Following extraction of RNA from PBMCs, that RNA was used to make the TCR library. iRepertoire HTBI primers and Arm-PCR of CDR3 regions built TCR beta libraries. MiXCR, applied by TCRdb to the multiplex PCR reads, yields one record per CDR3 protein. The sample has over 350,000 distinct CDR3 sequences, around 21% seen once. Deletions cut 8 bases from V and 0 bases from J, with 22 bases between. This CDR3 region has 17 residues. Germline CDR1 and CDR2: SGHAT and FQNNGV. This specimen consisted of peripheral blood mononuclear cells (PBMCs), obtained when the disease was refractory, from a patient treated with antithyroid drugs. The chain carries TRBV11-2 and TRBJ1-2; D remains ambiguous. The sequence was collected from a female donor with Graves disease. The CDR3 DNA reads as TGTGCCAGCGGCCGTCGGGTTGGCAGCATGACTAACTATGGCTACACCTTC. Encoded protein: CASGRRVGSMTNYGYTF.